Each of the 8 T cell receptor beta chains below was sequenced from the same sample in a study of T cell repertoires in cytomegalovirus infection (dated by TCRdb to about 2019). Their recognized antigens are unknown. Sequencing relied on an Illumina HiSeq 1500. TCRdb itself trimmed the public reads at Q25 with fastp, ran MiXCR and retained productive beta chains. Each CDR3 protein appears once, grouped with its most common genes and DNA. This sample gives 80,000 or so distinct CDR3 sequences in total; roughly 40% of them show up just once. The ten biggest clones cover about 92% of the sample. The treatment or condition tag for this specimen amounts to: in vitro stimulation with specific CMV peptide epitopes to enrich CMV-specific T cells. Sequences were derived from CD8+ T cells from cultured PBMCs, sampled from culture after CMV antigen stimulation. The source of these receptors is a human donor in good health (CMV status not recorded). Some clones in this sample may be carry-over from other donors' samples.

The chain links TRBV12-3 or TRBV12-4 to TRBJ1-1; possibly TRBD1 for D (6 bases). Trimming left V 6 bases short and J 1 base short, with 15 bases between. This CDR3 spans 15 amino acids. The CDR3 spells CASRNQQGWNTEAFF. In DNA form, the CDR3 reads TGTGCCAGCAGAAACCAACAGGGTTGGAACACTGAAGCTTTCTTT.

The chain has TRBV28 and TRBJ2-3, with 8 bases aligning to TRBD2. The germline gives CDR1 MDHEN, CDR2 SYDVKM. The CDR3 length is 17 residues. With V trimmed by 9 bases and J by 2 bases, 16 bases remained unmatched. CDR3 DNA sequence: TGTGCCAGTCGAGTGGCGGGGGGCGCTCCTGCCACAGATACGCAGTATTTT. As protein: CASRVAGGAPATDTQYF.

The V gene is TRBV7-4, the J gene TRBJ1-2; TRBD1 is a possible D gene (5 bases). Germline V lookup: CDR1 SGHVT, CDR2 SQSDAQ. Trimming took 4 bases from V and 0 from J, leaving 15 bases between them. The CDR3 covers 16 residues. This CDR3 is CASSSAGTETNYGYTF. Here the CDR3 DNA reads TGTGCCAGCAGCTCGGCCGGGACGGAAACTAACTATGGCTACACCTTC. Combining the CDR3 with reference TRBV7-4 and TRBJ1-2 gives the whole variable domain GAGVSQSPRYKVAKRGRDVALRCDSISGHVTLYWYRQTLGQGSEVLTYSQSDAQRDKSGRPSGRFSAERPERSVSTLKIQRTEQGDSAVYLCASSSAGTETNYGYTFGSGTRLTVV.

The gene calls are TRBV14 and TRBJ1-2; D not certain. This CDR3 has 15 residues. CDR1 SGHDN and CDR2 FVKESK come from the germline V gene. V shed 2 bases and J shed 5 bases, with 15 bases lying between them. The CDR3 region has the DNA TGTGCCAGCAGCCAAACTCCTGCCGGAGGATATGGCTACACCTTC. Translation: CASSQTPAGGYGYTF. Supplemented by reference TRBV14 and TRBJ1-2, the full variable domain reads EAGVTQFPSHSVIEKGQTVTLRCDPISGHDNLYWYRRVMGKEIKFLLHFVKESKQDESGMPNNRFLAERTGGTYSTLKVQPAELEDSGVYFCASSQTPAGGYGYTFGSGTRLTVV.

This rearrangement joins TRBV10-3 to TRBJ1-2, with TRBD1 as a possible D gene (5 bases). The CDR3 covers 16 residues. Germline values: CDR1 ENHRY, CDR2 SYGVKD. V was clipped by 6 bases and J by 2 bases, with 19 bases between them. The CDR3 here is CAISQRRGDGNYGYTF. The CDR3 DNA sequence: TGTGCCATCAGCCAACGCAGAGGGGATGGAAACTATGGCTACACCTTC.

The CDR3 reads CASSLAGSARDTQYF. The CDR3 DNA reads as TGTGCCAGCAGCTTAGCAGGGTCCGCCCGGGATACGCAGTATTTT. V is TRBV7-2 and J is TRBJ2-3, with unresolved D. Germline V gives CDR1 SGHTA, CDR2 FQGNSA. V was pared by 0 bases and J by 6 bases, with 13 bases between. CDR3 size: 15 residues.

A few counts support this clonotype. The rearrangement joins TRBV7-9 to TRBJ1-1; D is possibly TRBD1 (6 bases). V lost 1 base to trimming and J lost 5 bases, with 14 bases between them. This CDR3 is built from 15 residues. CDR1 and CDR2 (germline): SEHNR, FQNEAQ (reference sequence). The CDR3 loop reads CASSLVAGDRTEAFF. The CDR3, as DNA: TGTGCCAGCAGCTTAGTGGCAGGGGATAGGACTGAAGCTTTCTTT.

On this clonotype itself: Given a much more abundant clone one base away, this may be a read error. The gene calls are TRBV7-2 and TRBJ2-3; maybe TRBD2 (5 bases). Germline CDR1 and CDR2: SGHTA and FQGNSA. The CDR3 length is 14 residues. The CDR3 DNA follows: TGTGTCAGCAGCTTAGGACTTTTGACAGATACGCAGTATTTT. This encodes CVSSLGLLTDTQYF.